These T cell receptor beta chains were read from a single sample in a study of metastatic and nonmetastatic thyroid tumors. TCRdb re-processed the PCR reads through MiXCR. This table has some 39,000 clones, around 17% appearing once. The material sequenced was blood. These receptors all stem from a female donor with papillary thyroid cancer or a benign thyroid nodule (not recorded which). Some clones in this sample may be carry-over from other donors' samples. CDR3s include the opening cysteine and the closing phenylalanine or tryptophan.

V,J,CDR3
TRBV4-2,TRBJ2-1,CASSQGFTGGSNEQFF
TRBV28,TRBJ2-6,CASRSAGLAGGAGANVLTF
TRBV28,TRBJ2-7,CASRGLAGGSDEVF
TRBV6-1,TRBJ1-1,CASSESGKAEAFF
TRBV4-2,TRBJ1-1,CASSQDNRYGMNTEAFF
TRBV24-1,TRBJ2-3,CATSDPLGGHRGQEDTQYF
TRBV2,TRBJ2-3,CASRPSGSGSDTQYF
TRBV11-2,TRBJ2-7,CASSLSGGEQYF
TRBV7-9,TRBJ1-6,CASSLIGTGDSPLHF
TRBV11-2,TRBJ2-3,CASSLGGGASTDTQYF
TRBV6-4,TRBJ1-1,CASPAGLEAFF
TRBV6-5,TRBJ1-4,CASSWYGTNEKLFF